The following is a TCR beta chain sequence with its context. Its antigen is undetermined. The data were produced by immunoSEQ multiplex PCR, yet TCRdb's version contains in-frame clones alone and is incomplete. The sample holds nearly 100,000 clones, roughly 84% seen once. The data were obtained in a study of T cell responses to AZD1222 COVID-19 vaccine. Study details: Both about-4-week and about-12-week second-dose recipients were combined.

Study findings and constraints: The study sampled repertoires only after the peak T cell response. The donor cohort was predominantly white British with a female majority, and clonal diversity may have been underestimated. Baseline testing showed seropositivity in only five to seven AZD1222 recipients.

This CDR3 spans 15 amino acids. Looked up from germline, CDR1 is KGHSH and CDR2 is LQKENI. V lost 6 bases and J lost 10; bases outside the gene matches: 6. Sequences were derived from peripheral blood, sampled on day 0 of AZD1222 vaccination. The receptor's source is an adult in good health. V usage is TRBV18 and J usage is TRBJ2-1, with 16 bases lining up with TRBD2. CDR3 amino acids: CASSPGLAGGDEQFF. CDR3 in DNA: TGTGCCAGCTCTCCGGGACTAGCGGGGGGGGACGAGCAGTTCTTC.